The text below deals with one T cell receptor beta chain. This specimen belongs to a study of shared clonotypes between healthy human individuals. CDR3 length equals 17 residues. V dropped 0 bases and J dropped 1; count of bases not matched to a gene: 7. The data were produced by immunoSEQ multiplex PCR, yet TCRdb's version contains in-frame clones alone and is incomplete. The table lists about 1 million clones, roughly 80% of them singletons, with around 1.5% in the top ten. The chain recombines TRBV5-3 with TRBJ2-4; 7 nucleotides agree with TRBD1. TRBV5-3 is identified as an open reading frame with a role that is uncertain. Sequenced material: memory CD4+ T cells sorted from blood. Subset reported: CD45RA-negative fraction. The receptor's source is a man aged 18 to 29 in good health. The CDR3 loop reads CARSLAPLDRAKNIQYF. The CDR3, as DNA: TGTGCCAGAAGCTTGGCCCCACTGGACAGGGCCAAAAACATTCAGTACTTC.